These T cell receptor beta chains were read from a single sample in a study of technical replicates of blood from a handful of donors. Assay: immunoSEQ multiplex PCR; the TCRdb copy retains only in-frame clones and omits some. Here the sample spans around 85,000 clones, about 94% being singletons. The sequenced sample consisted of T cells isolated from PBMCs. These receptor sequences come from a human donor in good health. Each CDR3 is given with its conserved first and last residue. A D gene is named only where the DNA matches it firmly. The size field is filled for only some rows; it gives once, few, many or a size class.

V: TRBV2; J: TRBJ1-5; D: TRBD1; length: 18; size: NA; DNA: TGTGCCAGCAGTGTTAGGACAGGAACGTATCGTAGCAATCAGCCCCAGCATTTT; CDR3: CASSVRTGTYRSNQPQHF
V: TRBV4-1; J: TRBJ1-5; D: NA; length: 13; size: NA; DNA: TGCGCCAGCAGCCGGGGGCCAAATCAGCCCCAGCATTTT; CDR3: CASSRGPNQPQHF
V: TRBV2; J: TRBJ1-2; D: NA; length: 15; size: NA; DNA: TGTGCCAGCAGCCCTGTTAGGGACATGGGCTATGGCTACACCTTC; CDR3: CASSPVRDMGYGYTF
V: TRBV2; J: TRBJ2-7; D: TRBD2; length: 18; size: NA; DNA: TGTGCCACCATCCGAGACCGGACTAGCGGGATTAGCTCCTACGAGCAGTACTTC; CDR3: CATIRDRTSGISSYEQYF
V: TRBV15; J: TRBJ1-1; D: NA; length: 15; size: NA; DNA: TGTGCCACCAGCGGAAGTCGTCAGGGAAGAGGTGAAGCTTTCTTT; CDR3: CATSGSRQGRGEAFF
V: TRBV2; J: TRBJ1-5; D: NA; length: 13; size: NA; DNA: TGTGCCAGCGCCTGGACTCTCAATCAGCCCCAGCATTTT; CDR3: CASAWTLNQPQHF
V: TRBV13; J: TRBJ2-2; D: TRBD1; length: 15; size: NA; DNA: TGTGCCAGCAGCTCTAGACAGGGAGCCGCCGGGGAGCTGTTTTTT; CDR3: CASSSRQGAAGELFF
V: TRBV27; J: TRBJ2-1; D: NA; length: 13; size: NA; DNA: TGTGCCAGCAGCTATAGCTCCTACAATGAGCAGTTCTTC; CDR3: CASSYSSYNEQFF
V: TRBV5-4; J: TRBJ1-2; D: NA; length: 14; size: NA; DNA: TGTGCCAGCAGTGTGGGGCAGGGCCACTATGGCTACACCTTC; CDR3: CASSVGQGHYGYTF
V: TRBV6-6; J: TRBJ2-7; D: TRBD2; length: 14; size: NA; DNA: TGTGCCAGCAGCGGGACTAGCGAACCCTACGAGCAGTACTTC; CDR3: CASSGTSEPYEQYF
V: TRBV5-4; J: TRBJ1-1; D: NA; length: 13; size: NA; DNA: TGTGCCAGCAGATATGACAGCGCTTCTGAAGCTTTCTTT; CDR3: CASRYDSASEAFF
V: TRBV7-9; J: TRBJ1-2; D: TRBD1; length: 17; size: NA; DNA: TGTGCCACCAAAAAAGGGCAGGCAGGGGGAGTCTCGGGAGGCTACACCTTC; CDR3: CATKKGQAGGVSGGYTF
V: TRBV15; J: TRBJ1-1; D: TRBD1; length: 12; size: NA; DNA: TGTGCCACCAGCAGTCAGGGGGCAGGGGCTTTCTTT; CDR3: CATSSQGAGAFF
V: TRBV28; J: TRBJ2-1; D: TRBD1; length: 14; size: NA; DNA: TGTGCCAGCGCGAAAGCCAGGGGGCCTAATGAGCAGTTCTTC; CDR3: CASAKARGPNEQFF
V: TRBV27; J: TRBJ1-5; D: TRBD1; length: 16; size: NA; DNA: TGTGCCAGCAGTTTAACTACAGGGGGCATTCGACAGCCCCAGCATTTT; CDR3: CASSLTTGGIRQPQHF
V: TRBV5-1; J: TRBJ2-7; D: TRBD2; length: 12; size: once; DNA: TGCGCCAGCAGCGCCGTGGGAGGGGAGGGGTACTTC; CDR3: CASSAVGGEGYF
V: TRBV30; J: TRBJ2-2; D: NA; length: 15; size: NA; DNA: TGTGCCTGGAGTGATCTAACAGCAAACACCGGGGAGCTGTTTTTT; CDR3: CAWSDLTANTGELFF
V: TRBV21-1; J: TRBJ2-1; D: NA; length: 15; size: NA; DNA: TGTGCCAGCAGCTCCGTGGGGGCTCGCTACAATGAGCAGTTCTTC; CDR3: CASSSVGARYNEQFF
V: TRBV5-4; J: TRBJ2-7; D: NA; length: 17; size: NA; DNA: TGTGCCAGCAGCTTGAAGATCGGTGGGGGCAGCTCGGTCGAGCAGTACTTC; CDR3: CASSLKIGGGSSVEQYF
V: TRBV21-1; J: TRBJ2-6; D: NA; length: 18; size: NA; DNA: TGTGCCAGCAGCAAAACTTACAGTTTGCCTTCTGGGGCCAACGTCCTGACTTTC; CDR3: CASSKTYSLPSGANVLTF
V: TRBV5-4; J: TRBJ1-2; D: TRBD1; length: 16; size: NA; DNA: TGTGCCAGCAGCCAGGTTAATAGGGGGCTTAACTATGGCTACACCTTC; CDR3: CASSQVNRGLNYGYTF
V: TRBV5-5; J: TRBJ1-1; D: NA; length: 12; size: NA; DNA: TGTGCCAGCAGCTTGGGTATCACTGAAGCTTTCTTT; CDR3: CASSLGITEAFF
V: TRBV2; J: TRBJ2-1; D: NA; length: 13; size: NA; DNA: TGTGCCCCCACCCCGGGGACCTACAATGAGCAGTTCTTC; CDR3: CAPTPGTYNEQFF
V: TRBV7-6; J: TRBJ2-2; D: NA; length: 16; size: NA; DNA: TGTGCCAGCAGCTTCGGCCTAGCGCAGAACACCGGGGAGCTGTTTTTT; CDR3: CASSFGLAQNTGELFF
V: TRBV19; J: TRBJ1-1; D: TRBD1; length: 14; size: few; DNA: TGTGCCAGTGCCTTGGGACAGGTGAACACTGAAGCTTTCTTT; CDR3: CASALGQVNTEAFF
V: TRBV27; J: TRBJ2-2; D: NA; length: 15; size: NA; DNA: TGTGCCAGCAGTTTACGGCCAGTGTCGGGCGGGGAGCTGTTTTTT; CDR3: CASSLRPVSGGELFF
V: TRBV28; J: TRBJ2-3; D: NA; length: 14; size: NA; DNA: TGTGCCAGCAGCCAGGCCCCTAGCACAGATACGCAGTATTTT; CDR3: CASSQAPSTDTQYF
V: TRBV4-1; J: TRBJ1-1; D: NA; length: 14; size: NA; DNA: TGCGCCAGCAGCCAAGATCCAGGGAACACTGAAGCTTTCTTT; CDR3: CASSQDPGNTEAFF
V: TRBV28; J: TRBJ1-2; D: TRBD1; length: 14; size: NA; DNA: TGTGCCAGCAGTTTATTCGGGACAGACTATGGCTACACCTTC; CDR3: CASSLFGTDYGYTF
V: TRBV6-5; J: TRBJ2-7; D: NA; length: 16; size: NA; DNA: TGTGCCAGCAGTTACGCCCCGGGACAAATTTTTTACGAGCAGTACTTC; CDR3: CASSYAPGQIFYEQYF
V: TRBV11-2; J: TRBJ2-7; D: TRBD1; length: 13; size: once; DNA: TGTGCCAGCAGCTTAGGCACAGGGGGCGAGCAGTACTTC; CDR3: CASSLGTGGEQYF
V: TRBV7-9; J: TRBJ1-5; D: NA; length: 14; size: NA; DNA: TGTGCCAGCAGAGCGACAGGCTTCAATCAGCCCCAGCATTTT; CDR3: CASRATGFNQPQHF
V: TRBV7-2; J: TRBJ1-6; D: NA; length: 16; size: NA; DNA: TGTGCCAGCAGCTTAGGTGGGACACCGTATAATTCACCCCTCCACTTT; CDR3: CASSLGGTPYNSPLHF
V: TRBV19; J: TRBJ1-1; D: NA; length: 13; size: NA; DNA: TGTGCCAGTCGACTAAATGGGAACACTGAAGCTTTCTTT; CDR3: CASRLNGNTEAFF
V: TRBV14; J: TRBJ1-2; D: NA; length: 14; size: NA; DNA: TGTGCCAGCAGCCAAGAACACAGGGTCTATGGCTACACCTTC; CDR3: CASSQEHRVYGYTF
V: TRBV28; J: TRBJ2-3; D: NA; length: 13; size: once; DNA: TGTGCCAGCAGTTGGGCAGCTACAGATACGCAGTATTTT; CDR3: CASSWAATDTQYF
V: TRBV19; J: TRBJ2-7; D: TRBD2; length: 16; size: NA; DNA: TGTGCCAGTAGTATAGTGGGGAGCGGGGGGGCCTACGAGCAGTACTTC; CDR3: CASSIVGSGGAYEQYF
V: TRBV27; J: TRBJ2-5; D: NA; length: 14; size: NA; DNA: TGTGCCAGCAGTCAATCGGAGTACCAAGAGACCCAGTACTTC; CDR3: CASSQSEYQETQYF
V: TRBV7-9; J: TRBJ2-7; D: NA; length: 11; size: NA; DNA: TGTGCCAGCAGCCTCTCCTACGAGCAGTACTTC; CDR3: CASSLSYEQYF
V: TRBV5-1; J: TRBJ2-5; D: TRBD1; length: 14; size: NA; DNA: TGCGCCAGCAGCGCGTACAGGGGGACGGAGACCCAGTACTTC; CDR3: CASSAYRGTETQYF
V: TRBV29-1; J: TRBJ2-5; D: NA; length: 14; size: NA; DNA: TGCAGCGTTGCCTCGGACAGCGAAGTGGAGACCCAGTACTTC; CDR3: CSVASDSEVETQYF
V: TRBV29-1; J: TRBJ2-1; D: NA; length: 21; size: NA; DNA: TGCAGCGGGGTGGGCGAGGACTTCATATACGGGCCAAGAAGCTCCTACAATGAGCAGTTCTTC; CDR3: CSGVGEDFIYGPRSSYNEQFF
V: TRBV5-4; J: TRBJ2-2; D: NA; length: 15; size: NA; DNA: TGTGCCAGCAGCGCGGGACTCCTCGGCTCCGGGGAGCTGTTTTTT; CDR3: CASSAGLLGSGELFF
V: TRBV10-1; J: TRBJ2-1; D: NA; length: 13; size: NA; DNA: TGCGCCAGCAGTGAGTCGACTGGGAGTGGGCAGTTCTTC; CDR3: CASSESTGSGQFF
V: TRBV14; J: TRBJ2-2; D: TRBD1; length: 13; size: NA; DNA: TGTGCCAGCAGCCAAACGGACAGGGGGGAGCTGTTTTTT; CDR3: CASSQTDRGELFF
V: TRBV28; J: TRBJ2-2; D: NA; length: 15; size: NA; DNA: TGTGCCAGCAGTTTTGCTGTCGGGGGTCCCGGGGAGCTGTTTTTT; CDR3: CASSFAVGGPGELFF
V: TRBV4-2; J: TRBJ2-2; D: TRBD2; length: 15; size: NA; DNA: TGTGCCAGCAGGATAGCGGGACGAAACACCGGGGAGCTGTTTTTT; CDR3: CASRIAGRNTGELFF
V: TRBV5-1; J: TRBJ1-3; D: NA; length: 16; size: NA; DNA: TGCGCCAGCAGCTTGGAAGGAGGGGCTAATGGAAACACCATATATTTT; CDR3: CASSLEGGANGNTIYF
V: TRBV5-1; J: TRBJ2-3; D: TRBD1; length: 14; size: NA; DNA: TGCGCCAGCAGCTCGGGACAGGGCACAGATACGCAGTATTTT; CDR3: CASSSGQGTDTQYF
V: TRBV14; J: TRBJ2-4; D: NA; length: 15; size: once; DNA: TGTGCCAGCAGCCAAGATGTCGGGTTCAAAAACATTCAGTACTTC; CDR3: CASSQDVGFKNIQYF
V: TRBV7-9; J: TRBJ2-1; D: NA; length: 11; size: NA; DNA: TGTGCCAGCAGCTTCAGTCATGAGCAGTTCTTC; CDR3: CASSFSHEQFF
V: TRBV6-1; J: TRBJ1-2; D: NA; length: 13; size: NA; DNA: TGTGCCAGCGCAAGAGAGGGTCACTATGGCTACACCTTC; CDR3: CASAREGHYGYTF
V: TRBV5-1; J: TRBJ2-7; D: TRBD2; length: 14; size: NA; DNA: TGCGCCAGCAGCTTTCGTAGCGGGAGCTACGAGCAGTACTTC; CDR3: CASSFRSGSYEQYF
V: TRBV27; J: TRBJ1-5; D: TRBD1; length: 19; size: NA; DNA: TGTGCCAGCAGTTTGTCCCCCGGGACAGGGGTTGTTCGCAATCAGCCCCAGCATTTT; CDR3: CASSLSPGTGVVRNQPQHF
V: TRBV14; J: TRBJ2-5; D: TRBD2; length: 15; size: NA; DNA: TGTGCCAGCCGCAGAACTAGCGGGGGTCCAGAGACCCAGTACTTC; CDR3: CASRRTSGGPETQYF